This TCR beta chain derives from a study of T cell responses to AZD1222 COVID-19 vaccine. Sequencing was performed with immunoSEQ multiplex PCR; in TCRdb, only in-frame clones are kept and a portion is missing. The sample holds some 280,000 clones, 90% to 95% seen once. Trimming at V came to 4 bases and at J to 7 bases, leaving 5 bases not matched to a gene. CDR1 and CDR2 from the germline V gene are SQVTM and ANQGSEA. The CDR3 consists of 14 residues. This chain uses TRBV29-1 with TRBJ2-1, with 12 bases identical to TRBD2. The source was peripheral blood, collected 28 days after the second AZD1222 dose. This receptor was obtained from an adult who received the AZD1222 COVID-19 vaccine. The CDR3 loop reads CSVGLAGGLNEQFF. The CDR3 DNA is TGCAGCGTTGGCCTAGCGGGGGGGCTTAATGAGCAGTTCTTC.